The 27 T cell receptor beta chains below all came from one sample that was sequenced in a study of tumor-infiltrating lymphocytes in primary liver carcinoma. RNA and DNA were co-extracted from around 18-30 mg of unsorted bulk tissue. The investigators made TCR beta cDNA from about 510 ng total RNA, using a constant-region primer. Three nested multiplex PCR rounds, a slightly modified ARM-PCR method, built the TCR beta libraries. Both of the initial two PCR rounds ran for about 9 cycles and employed TRBV1-TRBV30 forward primers alongside a C-beta reverse primer. TCRdb recomputed calls from the multiplex PCR reads with MiXCR, one row per CDR3 protein. The sample gives tens of thousands of distinct CDR3 sequences, over 70% of which show up once; over 30% is in the top ten. The sample comprised liver tumor tissue from sampling region 4. Noted subset: tumor region T4, right-lateral pole. The receptors here all came from a woman in her twenties or thirties with primary liver carcinoma and hepatitis B virus infection.

Remarks on this clonotype: It may be a read error: a sequence one base away is much more abundant. V usage is TRBV11-2 and J usage is TRBJ1-2; 7 bases line up with TRBD1. The CDR3 covers 13 residues. Per the germline V gene, CDR1 is SGHAT and CDR2 is FQNNGV. The CDR3 DNA sequence: TGTGCCAGCACTCAGGGGGGGCGTGGAGGCCACACTTTC. Translating gives CASTQGGRGGHTF.

This chain connects TRBV28 to TRBJ2-7; possibly TRBD1 or TRBD2 for D (6 bases each). Trimming removed 8 bases from V and 5 bases from J, with 28 bases in between. The CDR3 has 17 amino acids. Germline V lookup: CDR1 MDHEN, CDR2 SYDVKM. The chain's CDR3 is CASCGTPWGAFIDEQYF. The DNA of the CDR3 is TGTGCCAGCTGTGGGACCCCTTGGGGGGCTTTTATCGACGAGCAGTACTTC. Combining the CDR3 with reference TRBV28 and TRBJ2-7 gives the whole variable domain DVKVTQSSRYLVKRTGEKVFLECVQDMDHENMFWYRQDPGLGLRLIYFSYDVKMKEKGDIPEGYSVSREKKERFSLILESASTNQTSMYLCASCGTPWGAFIDEQYFGPGTRLTVT.

About this clonotype: The germline gene is not matched at one end of the junction; a read error may be the cause. The rearrangement joins TRBV6-5 to TRBJ1-6; D remains unclear. The CDR3 has 16 amino acids. In germline, CDR1 is MNHEY, CDR2 SVGAGI. CDR3 sequence: CASSKQSFIYNSPLHF. Here the CDR3 DNA reads TGTGCCAGCAGTAAACAGTCTTTCATATATAACTCACCCCTCCACTTT.

This clonotype was seen only once. This rearrangement joins TRBV11-2 to TRBJ2-1, with D maybe TRBD2 (5 bases). Trimming pared 0 bases from V and 6 bases from J, leaving 12 bases between. This CDR3 is built from 15 residues. From germline, CDR1 is SGHAT and CDR2 FQNNGV. The CDR3 sequence: CASSLEGSLLNEQFF. As DNA, the CDR3 is TGTGCCAGCAGCTTAGAGGGGAGTCTCCTCAATGAGCAGTTCTTC.

A word on this clonotype: Germline is not matched at one junction end, which may reflect a read error. The chain joins TRBV29-1 to TRBJ1-5; D remains unclear. This CDR3 comprises 13 residues. CDR1 and CDR2 (germline): SQVTM, ANQGSEA. The CDR3 nucleotides read TGCAGCGTGGTTAAACCGCGCACTCAGCTCCAGCATTTT. Translated, it gives CSVVKPRTQLQHF.

The rearrangement links TRBV12-3 or TRBV12-4 to TRBJ1-2; TRBD1 might be the D (5 bases). Trimming removed 3 bases from V and 2 bases from J, with 19 bases in between. This CDR3 contains 17 residues. The CDR3 DNA follows: TGTGCCAGCAGTTTGGACGGGACGCGGGACGGGAACTATGGCTACACCTTC. Residues: CASSLDGTRDGNYGYTF.

A word on this clonotype: Likely a read error: the CDR3 ends without its conserved phenylalanine or tryptophan. This sequence joins TRBV5-6 and TRBJ1-5; TRBD1 is a possible D gene (5 bases). The CDR3 is 14 residues long. Germline lookup yields CDR1 SGHDT and CDR2 YYEEEE. The CDR3 spells CASSLSGTHQSQHS. The CDR3 nucleotides read TGTGCCAGCAGCTTGAGTGGGACCCATCAGTCCCAGCATTCT.

Concerning this clonotype itself: Because the CDR3 is missing its conserved closing phenylalanine or tryptophan, this is likely a read error. The rearrangement uses TRBV4-3 and TRBJ2-2, with 13 bases identical to TRBD2. Trimming cost V 5 bases and J 1 base; bases outside gene matches: 10. This CDR3 is built from 19 residues. Germline V gene lookup returns CDR1 LGHNA and CDR2 YSLEER. CDR3 coding DNA: TGCGCCAGCAGCGTACTAGCGGGAGGGGCCCGTTTGAACACCGGGGAGCTGTTTCTT. Residues: CASSVLAGGARLNTGELFL.

Remarks on this clonotype: A much larger clonotype is one base distant, so this may be a read error. The rearrangement links TRBV6-2 or TRBV6-3 to TRBJ2-6, with TRBD1 as a possible D gene (7 bases). Germline V gene lookup returns CDR1 MNHEY and CDR2 SVGEGT. The CDR3 runs 18 residues. The CDR3 here is CASTSGDIGGSGAKVLTF. CDR3 nucleotide sequence: TGTGCCAGCACATCGGGGGACATAGGGGGCTCTGGGGCCAAAGTCCTGACTTTC.

About this clonotype: A read error may be the cause here, since a much bigger clone is one base away. V usage is TRBV2 and J usage is TRBJ1-2; D ambiguous. The CDR3 has 12 residues. The germline CDR1 and CDR2 sequences are SNHLY and FYNNEI. CDR3 sequence: CASMDENYGYIF. The CDR3 bases are TGTGCCAGCATGGACGAAAACTATGGCTACATCTTC.

The CDR3 sequence is CSSGTGTALMDEQFF. The CDR3 DNA reads TGTAGTAGTGGGACCGGGACTGCCCTTATGGATGAGCAGTTCTTC. The chain combines TRBV12-5 with TRBJ2-1; tentatively, D is TRBD2 (6 bases). Germline-derived CDR1 and CDR2 are LGHNT and FRNRAP. CDR3 length: 15 amino acids.

This clonotype was recorded a few times. V gene TRBV4-3 combines with J gene TRBJ2-1; possibly TRBD1 or TRBD2 for D (5 bases each). Trimming removed 0 bases at V and 2 bases at J, with 8 bases between. Per germline, CDR1 LGHNA and CDR2 YSLEER. The CDR3 sequence is 15 residues long. Written as DNA, the CDR3 is TGCGCCAGCAGCCAAGATTGGGACGCCTACAATGAGCAGTTCTTC. As protein: CASSQDWDAYNEQFF.

On this clonotype itself: The junction differs from germline at one of its ends, possibly a read error. The genes are TRBV11-2 and TRBJ2-2; 9 bases are a match to TRBD1. The CDR3 sequence is 16 residues long. Germline CDR1 SGHAT, CDR2 FQNNGV. The CDR3 DNA follows: TGTGTCAGTAGCTCACAGGGGGCTCCAGACACAGGGGAGCTGTTTTTT. The encoded protein is CVSSSQGAPDTGELFF.

About this clonotype itself: The CDR3 does not close with the conserved phenylalanine or tryptophan, likely indicating a read error. The limits of the CDR3 on the DNA are not certain, so only TCRdb's listed CDR3 is given. This rearrangement joins TRBV7-9 to TRBJ2-7; the listed D gene, TRBD2, was not tested against the DNA. The CDR3 spans 15 residues, counting both ends. Germline lookup yields CDR1 SEHNR and CDR2 FQNEAQ (reference sequence). CDR3 amino acids: CASSWGLAAPYEHCL.

This clonotype was recorded many times. The chain is built from TRBV28 and TRBJ2-2, with TRBD1 matching 12 bases. Trimming cost V 5 bases and J 5 bases; bases outside gene matches: 6. Germline lookup yields CDR1 MDHEN and CDR2 SYDVKM. The CDR3 extends over 16 amino acids. In DNA form, the CDR3 reads TGTGCCAGCAGTCCGTGGGACAGGGGGCTGACCGGGGAGCTGTTTTTT. Translating it yields CASSPWDRGLTGELFF.

This clonotype was counted a few times. Since a much larger clone is just one base distant, this may be a read error. Here the CDR3 reads CASSFAISPGSNGQFF. CDR3 nucleotides: TGCGCCAGCAGCTTTGCGATATCCCCGGGGTCCAATGGGCAGTTCTTC. The chain carries TRBV5-1 and TRBJ2-1; D may be TRBD2 (5 bases). CDR3 size: 16 residues. Germline V gene data show CDR1 as SGHRS and CDR2 as YFSETQ.

A word on this clonotype: At one end the junction does not follow the germline gene, possibly because of a read error. CDR3 sequence: CASDPRETSSTDTQYF. The CDR3 DNA reads as TGTGCCAGCGACCCGAGGGAGACGTCGAGCACAGATACGCAATATTTT. The genes are TRBV11-2 and TRBJ2-3; possibly TRBD2 for D (5 bases). CDR1 is SGHAT and CDR2 is FQNNGV in the germline V gene. CDR3 length equals 16 residues.

About this clonotype itself: A junction end diverges from the germline sequence, so it may reflect a read error. The chain uses TRBV14 and TRBJ2-1; TRBD1 agrees at 8 bases. CDR3 length: 19 residues. The germline gives CDR1 SGHDN, CDR2 FVKESK. The CDR3 spells CANSQDLTPRDRMVIEQFF. The DNA of the CDR3 is TGTGCCAACAGCCAAGACCTTACACCCCGGGACAGGATGGTGATTGAGCAGTTCTTC.

Note on this clonotype: This CDR3 is missing its conserved last phenylalanine or tryptophan, likely due to a read error. The gene calls are TRBV11-2 and TRBJ2-7, with D unresolved. The CDR3 has 12 amino acids. The germline gives CDR1 SGHAT, CDR2 FQNNGV. The CDR3 sequence is CISRIGYHEQYL. The CDR3 bases are TGTATCAGCCGCATAGGGTACCACGAGCAGTACTTA.

This clonotype was found a few times. A junction end diverges from the germline sequence, so it may reflect a read error. This chain joins TRBV6-5 and TRBJ1-1; D is unclear. CDR3 length equals 13 residues. The germline CDR1 and CDR2 sequences are MNHEY and SVGAGI. DNA for the CDR3: TGTGCCAGCATTGAGGGAACTGACACTGAAGCTTTCTTC. This sequence encodes CASIEGTDTEAFF.

The V call is TRBV6-6, the J call TRBJ2-3, with a weak D call TRBD2 (6 bases). This CDR3 is built from 17 residues. V was shortened by 8 bases and J by 2 bases, with 23 bases between the two germline ends. Per the germline V gene, CDR1 is MNHNY and CDR2 is SVGAGI (reference sequence). This CDR3 reads CASAYSFGSGSTDTQYF. In nucleotides, the CDR3 is TGTGCCAGCGCCTACTCTTTTGGCAGCGGGTCCACAGATACGCAGTATTTT.

The rearrangement uses TRBV29-1 and TRBJ2-1; D is unresolved. The CDR3 contains 14 residues. Trimming removed 7 bases at V and 8 bases at J, with 21 bases between. CDR1 SQVTM and CDR2 ANQGSEA come from the germline V gene. CDR3 sequence (DNA): TGCAGCGGCGCTGCCGGGTGCGTAGTCGATGAGCAGTTCTTC. Translation: CSGAAGCVVDEQFF.

The genes are TRBV6-5 and TRBJ2-7, with TRBD1 as a possible D gene (5 bases). The CDR3 is 15 amino acids. The ends were cut back, 10 bases at V and 0 bases at J, with 19 bases in the middle. Germline assignment: CDR1 MNHEY and CDR2 SVGAGI. The CDR3 spells CANIYKDNSSYEQYF. The DNA of the CDR3 is TGTGCCAACATTTACAAGGACAACAGCTCCTACGAGCAGTACTTC.

Of note for this clonotype: The conserved phenylalanine or tryptophan is not found at the CDR3 terminus, so this likely reflects a read error. This chain joins TRBV11-2 and TRBJ2-7, with unresolved D. V lost 5 bases to trimming and J lost 1 base, with 15 bases between them. This CDR3 contains 15 residues. Germline CDR1 reads SGHAT; CDR2 reads FQNNGV. The CDR3 is CASSLGVNGSYEQYL. The DNA of the CDR3 is TGTGCCAGCAGCCTAGGAGTTAACGGTTCCTACGAGCAGTACTTA.

With regard to this clonotype: The CDR3 ends on some other residue instead of the conserved phenylalanine or tryptophan, so this is likely a read error. The V gene is TRBV29-1, the J gene TRBJ2-5, with 8 bases matching TRBD1. CDR1 is SQVTM, CDR2 ANQGSEA, per germline. This CDR3 is built from 16 residues. CDR3 DNA: TGCAGCACGACAGGGGAGATGGGTTCTGCGGTGGAGATCCAGTACCTC. It translates to CSTTGEMGSAVEIQYL.

This clonotype was counted once. One end of the junction fails to match germline, which may point to a read error. The CDR3 sequence: CSSSRRDMDYSYEQYF. As DNA, the CDR3 is TGTTCCAGCAGCCGCCGGGACATGGATTACTCCTACGAGCAATACTTC. The genes are TRBV11-3 and TRBJ2-7; maybe TRBD1 (6 bases). The CDR3 has 16 amino acids. Germline V gene lookup returns CDR1 SGHNT and CDR2 YENEEA.

Concerning this clonotype itself: One junction end does not reproduce the germline sequence, and a read error may be involved. The chain combines TRBV6-5 with TRBJ2-5, with a tentative D call TRBD1 (5 bases). Germline values: CDR1 MNHEY, CDR2 SVGAGI. This CDR3 contains 13 residues. CDR3: CARSSDSGLTQYF. In DNA form, the CDR3 reads TGTGCCAGAAGTTCCGACAGTGGGCTGACCCAGTACTTC.